This T cell receptor beta chain was sequenced in a study of memory CD4+ T cells and cytomegalovirus serostatus. CDR3 length equals 15 residues. J lost 5 bases, V lost 1 base, and 5 bases had no gene match. Germline V gives CDR1 SGHKS, CDR2 YYEKEE (reference sequence). The method was immunoSEQ multiplex PCR; TCRdb's version includes in-frame clones alone and lacks a portion of them. The data contain about 27,000 clones, around 76% of them singletons. Single viable CD3+CD4+CD8-CD45RO+ cells were sorted as the memory CD4+ T cells. The sequence came from an adult in good health and CMV-seronegative. The chain links TRBV5-5 to TRBJ2-5; 10 bases are shared with TRBD2. Sequencing input: memory CD4+ T cells from blood. The CDR3 DNA reads TGTGCCAGCAGCTTGAATCTAGCGGGGGTGGAGACCCAGTACTTC. Its protein is CASSLNLAGVETQYF.